The subject of this entry is one T cell receptor beta chain. The data stem from a study of shared clonotypes between healthy human individuals. Produced via immunoSEQ multiplex PCR; TCRdb's table is partial and in-frame only. The repertoire holds about 490,000 clones, with about 72% as singletons. The CDR3 is 14 amino acids. V was clipped by 8 bases and J by 3 bases; unmatched bases: 9. Germline loops: CDR1 MDHEN, CDR2 SYDVKM. The source of this sequence is a woman aged 40 to 50 in good health. Some clones in this sample may be carry-over from other donors' samples. What was sequenced was PBMCs. The chain combines TRBV28 with TRBJ2-7; TRBD2 agrees at 8 bases. CDR3 bases: TGTGCCAGCGGCCAACTAGCGGCTTTCTACGAGCAGTACTTC. Protein: CASGQLAAFYEQYF.